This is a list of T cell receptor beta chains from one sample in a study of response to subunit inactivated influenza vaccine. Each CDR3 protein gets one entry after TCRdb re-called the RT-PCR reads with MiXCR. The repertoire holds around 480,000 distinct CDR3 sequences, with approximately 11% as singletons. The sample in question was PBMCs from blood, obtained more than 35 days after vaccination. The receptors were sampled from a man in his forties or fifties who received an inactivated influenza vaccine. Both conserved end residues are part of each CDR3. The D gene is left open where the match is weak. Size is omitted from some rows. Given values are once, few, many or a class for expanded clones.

CDR3 DNA: TGTGCCCCCCTAGGGACAGGGTTTTTCGAGCAGTACTTC
CDR3 protein: CAPLGTGFFEQYF
J gene: TRBJ2-7
V gene: TRBV7-2
D gene: TRBD1
clone size: few

CDR3 DNA: TGTGCCACCAGTGATTTGGACAGTCCCTACGAGCAGTACTTC
CDR3 protein: CATSDLDSPYEQYF
J gene: TRBJ2-7
V gene: TRBV24-1
D gene: .
clone size: .

CDR3 DNA: TGCGCCAGCAGCCAAGAAGGATTAGCGGGAGGAGATACGCAGTATTTT
CDR3 protein: CASSQEGLAGGDTQYF
J gene: TRBJ2-3
V gene: TRBV4-3
D gene: TRBD2
clone size: few

CDR3 DNA: TGTGCCAGCAGCTTACCAGGTCTTGAGCAGTTCTTC
CDR3 protein: CASSLPGLEQFF
J gene: TRBJ2-1
V gene: TRBV7-6
D gene: .
clone size: .

CDR3 DNA: TGTGCCAGCAGTGTACTTAGCGGGACCTACAATGAGCAGTTCTTC
CDR3 protein: CASSVLSGTYNEQFF
J gene: TRBJ2-1
V gene: TRBV2
D gene: TRBD2
clone size: many

CDR3 DNA: TGTGCCAGCACTTCCTCCCCTAGGGAGACCCAGTACTTC
CDR3 protein: CASTSSPRETQYF
J gene: TRBJ2-5
V gene: TRBV21-1
D gene: .
clone size: .

CDR3 DNA: TGTGCCAGCAGTTTTGTAGGGGGCCGCTACGAGCAGTACTTC
CDR3 protein: CASSFVGGRYEQYF
J gene: TRBJ2-7
V gene: TRBV27
D gene: TRBD1
clone size: few

CDR3 DNA: TGCAGCGTGAGCTTCGGGAGCGGGAGGACCAATGAGCAGTTCTTC
CDR3 protein: CSVSFGSGRTNEQFF
J gene: TRBJ2-1
V gene: TRBV29-1
D gene: TRBD2
clone size: .

CDR3 DNA: TGTGCCAGCAGCGTGGGGACAAAAGAGACCCAGTACTTC
CDR3 protein: CASSVGTKETQYF
J gene: TRBJ2-5
V gene: TRBV11-2
D gene: .
clone size: .

CDR3 DNA: TGTGCCAGCTCACGGCGGACGGACCACCGGGAGCTGTTTTTT
CDR3 protein: CASSRRTDHRELFF
J gene: TRBJ2-2
V gene: TRBV18
D gene: .
clone size: .

CDR3 DNA: TGTGCCACCAGTGGAAGGGACAAAGCCTACGAGCAGTACTTC
CDR3 protein: CATSGRDKAYEQYF
J gene: TRBJ2-7
V gene: TRBV24-1
D gene: .
clone size: .

CDR3 DNA: TGTGCCACCAGCAGAGGCGGGGAATCGTCCGAGCAGTACTTC
CDR3 protein: CATSRGGESSEQYF
J gene: TRBJ2-7
V gene: TRBV15
D gene: .
clone size: many

CDR3 DNA: TGTGCCTGGAGTGTGGGACAGGCAGCCTACGAGCAGTACTTC
CDR3 protein: CAWSVGQAAYEQYF
J gene: TRBJ2-7
V gene: TRBV30
D gene: TRBD1
clone size: few

CDR3 DNA: TGTGCCAGTAGTATTCGAAGGAAGCGGGAGACGAGCTCCTACAATGAGCAGTTCTTC
CDR3 protein: CASSIRRKRETSSYNEQFF
J gene: TRBJ2-1
V gene: TRBV19
D gene: TRBD2
clone size: .

CDR3 DNA: TGCAGCGTAATGACGGTTTCTAGCACAGATACGCAGTATTTT
CDR3 protein: CSVMTVSSTDTQYF
J gene: TRBJ2-3
V gene: TRBV29-1
D gene: .
clone size: .

CDR3 DNA: TGTGCCAGCAGCTACACAGGGGGCAGGGCCGGGGAGCTGTTTTTT
CDR3 protein: CASSYTGGRAGELFF
J gene: TRBJ2-2
V gene: TRBV7-3
D gene: TRBD1
clone size: .

CDR3 DNA: TGTGCCAGCCAGACCTATTCTAGCGGGAGGGTGTTGGAGTTCTTC
CDR3 protein: CASQTYSSGRVLEFF
J gene: TRBJ2-1
V gene: TRBV6-2/TRBV6-3
D gene: TRBD2
clone size: many

CDR3 DNA: TGTGCCAGCAGTTTGACAGGGGGTGAGCAGTTCTTC
CDR3 protein: CASSLTGGEQFF
J gene: TRBJ2-1
V gene: TRBV12-3/TRBV12-4
D gene: TRBD1
clone size: many

CDR3 DNA: TGCAGCGTTGAAAGAGCGGGAGGCGATTATACGCAGTATTTT
CDR3 protein: CSVERAGGDYTQYF
J gene: TRBJ2-3
V gene: TRBV29-1
D gene: TRBD2
clone size: .

CDR3 DNA: TGCAGCGTTGAAGATGGTGGCCTGTGGGGCTACACCTTC
CDR3 protein: CSVEDGGLWGYTF
J gene: TRBJ1-2
V gene: TRBV29-1
D gene: .
clone size: many

CDR3 DNA: TGTGCCAGCAGCCCAACAGGGACAGGTCGACTACCGCTTTGGGTCGAGCAGTACTTC
CDR3 protein: CASSPTGTGRLPLWVEQYF
J gene: TRBJ2-7
V gene: TRBV3-1
D gene: TRBD1
clone size: .

CDR3 DNA: TGTGCCAGCAGTTTACGTATGCGGGACCCAGAGGGCACAGATACGCAGTATTTT
CDR3 protein: CASSLRMRDPEGTDTQYF
J gene: TRBJ2-3
V gene: TRBV28
D gene: .
clone size: few

CDR3 DNA: TGTGCCAGCAGGTCAATCCGGGACGCTACCTACGAGCAGTACTTC
CDR3 protein: CASRSIRDATYEQYF
J gene: TRBJ2-7
V gene: TRBV4-2
D gene: .
clone size: few

CDR3 DNA: TGTGCCAGCAGTTACATGGGTGTAGGGTACAATGAGCAGTTCTTC
CDR3 protein: CASSYMGVGYNEQFF
J gene: TRBJ2-1
V gene: TRBV6-5
D gene: .
clone size: many

CDR3 DNA: TGTGCCAGCAGTTACAGGGTTGGGGAACAGCCCCAGCATTTT
CDR3 protein: CASSYRVGEQPQHF
J gene: TRBJ1-5
V gene: TRBV6-5
D gene: .
clone size: few

CDR3 DNA: TGTGCCAGCAGGGACGGGATTACCTACGAGCAGTACTTC
CDR3 protein: CASRDGITYEQYF
J gene: TRBJ2-7
V gene: TRBV28
D gene: .
clone size: .

CDR3 DNA: TGCGCCAGCAGCCATCACGGGGTTGGGTACAATGAGCAGTTCTTC
CDR3 protein: CASSHHGVGYNEQFF
J gene: TRBJ2-1
V gene: TRBV4-1
D gene: .
clone size: few

CDR3 DNA: TGTGCCAGCCGAGGGACAGCTAATGAAAAACTGTTTTTT
CDR3 protein: CASRGTANEKLFF
J gene: TRBJ1-4
V gene: TRBV28
D gene: TRBD1
clone size: .

CDR3 DNA: TGTGCCAGCAGCAAGGACAGGGGGATCTATGGCTACACCTTC
CDR3 protein: CASSKDRGIYGYTF
J gene: TRBJ1-2
V gene: TRBV6-1
D gene: TRBD1
clone size: .

CDR3 DNA: TGCAGTGCTAGTAGCGCCCTCACAGATACGCAGTATTTT
CDR3 protein: CSASSALTDTQYF
J gene: TRBJ2-3
V gene: TRBV20-1
D gene: .
clone size: .

CDR3 DNA: TGCAGTGCTCCCCAGGGAAACCTCTATGGCTACACCTTC
CDR3 protein: CSAPQGNLYGYTF
J gene: TRBJ1-2
V gene: TRBV20-1
D gene: .
clone size: many

CDR3 DNA: TGCAGTGTCCGAACAGGGGTCCTCACCTACGAGCAGTACTTC
CDR3 protein: CSVRTGVLTYEQYF
J gene: TRBJ2-7
V gene: TRBV20-1
D gene: TRBD1
clone size: few

CDR3 DNA: TGCAGTGCCACATTGGCGCCTATTCACAATGAGCAGTTCTTC
CDR3 protein: CSATLAPIHNEQFF
J gene: TRBJ2-1
V gene: TRBV20-1
D gene: .
clone size: many

CDR3 DNA: TGTGCCAGCAGCCGAGCGGGGACAAGACTCCTCAATGAGCAGTTCTTC
CDR3 protein: CASSRAGTRLLNEQFF
J gene: TRBJ2-1
V gene: TRBV11-2
D gene: .
clone size: many

CDR3 DNA: TGCAGTGCTGCCCGGGGGGGCCATACGCAGTATTTT
CDR3 protein: CSAARGGHTQYF
J gene: TRBJ2-3
V gene: TRBV20-1
D gene: TRBD2
clone size: .

CDR3 DNA: TGTGCCAGCAGCCCCTTCGAGGAGCTGTTTTTT
CDR3 protein: CASSPFEELFF
J gene: TRBJ2-2
V gene: TRBV7-8
D gene: .
clone size: few

CDR3 DNA: TGCGCCAGCAGCTTGGGCCCGGGGGGGTCCTACGAGCAGTACTTC
CDR3 protein: CASSLGPGGSYEQYF
J gene: TRBJ2-7
V gene: TRBV5-1
D gene: TRBD2
clone size: many

CDR3 DNA: TGTGCCAGCAGCTTAGGGCTAGCGGGAGGGCCGCGGAAGTTCTTC
CDR3 protein: CASSLGLAGGPRKFF
J gene: TRBJ2-1
V gene: TRBV7-2
D gene: TRBD2
clone size: few

CDR3 DNA: TGTGCCAGCAGTGAAGCGGCGAGCTCCTACGAGCAGTACTTC
CDR3 protein: CASSEAASSYEQYF
J gene: TRBJ2-7
V gene: TRBV6-1
D gene: .
clone size: .

CDR3 DNA: TGTGCCAGCAGCTTAGGATACACCCTCCTATACGAGCAGTACTTC
CDR3 protein: CASSLGYTLLYEQYF
J gene: TRBJ2-7
V gene: TRBV11-2
D gene: .
clone size: few

CDR3 DNA: TGTGCCAGCAGCTTACAGGGGGACGGTGGCTACACCTTC
CDR3 protein: CASSLQGDGGYTF
J gene: TRBJ1-2
V gene: TRBV27
D gene: TRBD1
clone size: .

CDR3 DNA: TGTGCCAGCAGCCCGTATGGCACAGATACGCAGTATTTT
CDR3 protein: CASSPYGTDTQYF
J gene: TRBJ2-3
V gene: TRBV11-3
D gene: .
clone size: .

CDR3 DNA: TGCGCCAGCAGCCAAGAATTTTCAGTAAAGAACTATGGCTACACCTTC
CDR3 protein: CASSQEFSVKNYGYTF
J gene: TRBJ1-2
V gene: TRBV4-1
D gene: .
clone size: .